Listed below are T cell receptor beta chains from one sample, sequenced in a study of radiation and T cells in renal cell carcinoma. Libraries were prepared by immunoSEQ multiplex PCR; TCRdb keeps only in-frame clonotypes and omits some of them. The sample lists roughly 120,000 clones; approximately 78% were seen once. The source material was blood, sampled from a patient whose treatment included radiotherapy and nephrectomy. The receptors stem from a woman aged 60-75 years with renal cell carcinoma. CDR3s include the opening cysteine and the closing phenylalanine or tryptophan. D genes are given only for firm matches. Rows give clone size only sometimes, using once, few, many, or a class for an expanded clone.

V gene: TRBV5-1
clone size: -
D gene: -
J gene: TRBJ2-3
CDR3 DNA: TGCGCCAGCAGCTCAGGAAGCACAGATACGCAGTATTTT
CDR3 protein: CASSSGSTDTQYF

V gene: TRBV18
clone size: -
D gene: TRBD1
J gene: TRBJ2-7
CDR3 DNA: TGTGCCAGCTCACCTACCGGGACAGGGCCCTACGAGCAGTACTTC
CDR3 protein: CASSPTGTGPYEQYF

V gene: TRBV19
clone size: -
D gene: -
J gene: TRBJ1-5
CDR3 DNA: TGTGCCAGTAGTATAGATCCCCCAGGGGTCGGGAATCAGCCCCAGCATTTT
CDR3 protein: CASSIDPPGVGNQPQHF

V gene: TRBV2
clone size: -
D gene: -
J gene: TRBJ1-5
CDR3 DNA: TGTGCCAGCAGTGAAGGGGTCGGGTTCGGGCGGCCCCAGCATTTT
CDR3 protein: CASSEGVGFGRPQHF

V gene: TRBV5-1
clone size: -
D gene: -
J gene: TRBJ2-7
CDR3 DNA: TGCGCCAGCAGCTTTACATTACAGGGAGGAACCTACGAGCAGTACTTC
CDR3 protein: CASSFTLQGGTYEQYF

V gene: TRBV5-6
clone size: few
D gene: TRBD1
J gene: TRBJ2-1
CDR3 DNA: TGTGCCAGCAGCTTGGCCCAGGGGGCGAGGTACAATGAGCAGTTCTTC
CDR3 protein: CASSLAQGARYNEQFF

V gene: TRBV28
clone size: few
D gene: -
J gene: TRBJ1-5
CDR3 DNA: TGTGCCAGCAGCTTACGGCAGGGAGGCCAGCCCCAGCATTTT
CDR3 protein: CASSLRQGGQPQHF

V gene: TRBV19
clone size: -
D gene: -
J gene: TRBJ1-4
CDR3 DNA: TGTGCCAGTAGTATAGGTGGAGTTAATGAAAAACTGTTTTTT
CDR3 protein: CASSIGGVNEKLFF

V gene: TRBV30
clone size: -
D gene: TRBD1
J gene: TRBJ2-1
CDR3 DNA: TGTGCCTGGAGGCTATCCGGGACAGGGACCTACAATGAGCAGTTCTTC
CDR3 protein: CAWRLSGTGTYNEQFF

V gene: TRBV19
clone size: -
D gene: -
J gene: TRBJ1-5
CDR3 DNA: TGTGCCAGTAGTATTAAGACGGGGGGACGAGGCAATCAGCCCCAGCATTTT
CDR3 protein: CASSIKTGGRGNQPQHF

V gene: TRBV10-3
clone size: -
D gene: TRBD1
J gene: TRBJ1-5
CDR3 DNA: TGTGCCATCAGTGCTGGCAGGGGGGATAATCAGCCCCAGCATTTT
CDR3 protein: CAISAGRGDNQPQHF

V gene: TRBV4-2
clone size: -
D gene: TRBD2
J gene: TRBJ2-7
CDR3 DNA: TGTGCCAGCAGCCAATCGACCTTACTAAGGACTAGCGGGAGCCGGAACGAGCAGTACTTC
CDR3 protein: CASSQSTLLRTSGSRNEQYF

V gene: TRBV29-1
clone size: -
D gene: TRBD1
J gene: TRBJ2-3
CDR3 DNA: TGCAGCGCCTCCCCGCGTCCCCAGGGGGAGTTCACAGATACGCAGTATTTT
CDR3 protein: CSASPRPQGEFTDTQYF

V gene: TRBV19
clone size: -
D gene: -
J gene: TRBJ2-1
CDR3 DNA: TGTGCCAGTAGTACCGGGGGAAGCTCCTACAATGAGCAGTTCTTC
CDR3 protein: CASSTGGSSYNEQFF

V gene: TRBV7-6
clone size: -
D gene: -
J gene: TRBJ1-2
CDR3 DNA: TGTGCCAGCAGCTTAGACTCCCTCTATGGCTACACCTTC
CDR3 protein: CASSLDSLYGYTF

V gene: TRBV14
clone size: -
D gene: -
J gene: TRBJ1-1
CDR3 DNA: TGTGCCAGCAGCCAAGATCTCGCCGGAAACACTGAAGCTTTCTTT
CDR3 protein: CASSQDLAGNTEAFF

V gene: TRBV2
clone size: -
D gene: -
J gene: TRBJ1-5
CDR3 DNA: TGTGCCAGCAGCCTCCTGGGGTATGGCAATCAGCCCCAGCATTTT
CDR3 protein: CASSLLGYGNQPQHF

V gene: TRBV5-6
clone size: -
D gene: -
J gene: TRBJ2-5
CDR3 DNA: TGTGCCAGCAGCTTGCGGTTAATGGAGACCCAGTACTTC
CDR3 protein: CASSLRLMETQYF

V gene: TRBV7-9
clone size: -
D gene: -
J gene: TRBJ2-3
CDR3 DNA: TGTGCCAGCAGCCCGAAAATGAACACAGATACGCAGTATTTT
CDR3 protein: CASSPKMNTDTQYF

V gene: TRBV4-3
clone size: -
D gene: -
J gene: TRBJ1-1
CDR3 DNA: TGCGCCAGCAGCCAAGATACGATAGGGAGCACTGAAGCTTTCTTT
CDR3 protein: CASSQDTIGSTEAFF

V gene: TRBV7-2
clone size: -
D gene: TRBD1
J gene: TRBJ1-1
CDR3 DNA: TGTGCCAGCAGCCTGTCCGGGACAGCCAAAAACACTGAAGCTTTCTTT
CDR3 protein: CASSLSGTAKNTEAFF

V gene: TRBV7-9
clone size: -
D gene: TRBD2
J gene: TRBJ2-2
CDR3 DNA: TGTGCCAGCAGCCCCACTAGCGGGGATCTCTCGGGTCACACCGGGGAGCTGTTTTTT
CDR3 protein: CASSPTSGDLSGHTGELFF

V gene: TRBV7-6
clone size: once
D gene: TRBD2
J gene: TRBJ2-1
CDR3 DNA: TGTGCCAGCAGCGGACGATCTAGCGGCAGTGAGCAGTTCTTC
CDR3 protein: CASSGRSSGSEQFF

V gene: TRBV2
clone size: -
D gene: TRBD1
J gene: TRBJ1-1
CDR3 DNA: TGTGCCAGCAGTGAAGCCGTCAGGGGGCGGACTGAAGCTTTCTTT
CDR3 protein: CASSEAVRGRTEAFF

V gene: TRBV28
clone size: -
D gene: TRBD2
J gene: TRBJ2-5
CDR3 DNA: TGTGCCAGCAGTCAAGGACTAGCGGGGACACAAGAGACCCAGTACTTC
CDR3 protein: CASSQGLAGTQETQYF

V gene: TRBV25-1
clone size: -
D gene: -
J gene: TRBJ1-2
CDR3 DNA: TGTGCCAGCAGTGAAGGACAGTACTATGGCTACACCTTC
CDR3 protein: CASSEGQYYGYTF

V gene: TRBV2
clone size: -
D gene: TRBD2
J gene: TRBJ2-3
CDR3 DNA: TGTGCCAGCAGTGAGACTAGCGGGGGACTCACAGATACGCAGTATTTT
CDR3 protein: CASSETSGGLTDTQYF

V gene: TRBV5-4
clone size: -
D gene: TRBD1
J gene: TRBJ2-1
CDR3 DNA: TGTGCCAGCGGCTTGGCAGGGGGTCGATACAATGAGCAGTTCTTC
CDR3 protein: CASGLAGGRYNEQFF

V gene: TRBV29-1
clone size: -
D gene: -
J gene: TRBJ1-1
CDR3 DNA: TGCAGCGTCGTGTACTGGGGTTTGGGCACTGAAGCTTTCTTT
CDR3 protein: CSVVYWGLGTEAFF

V gene: TRBV6-5
clone size: -
D gene: TRBD1
J gene: TRBJ2-5
CDR3 DNA: TGTGCCAGCAGTTACAACAAGGGGGCGGGAGAGACCCAGTACTTC
CDR3 protein: CASSYNKGAGETQYF

V gene: TRBV29-1
clone size: -
D gene: -
J gene: TRBJ1-1
CDR3 DNA: TGCAGCGTTGGTGACAGGAACACTGAAGCTTTCTTT
CDR3 protein: CSVGDRNTEAFF

V gene: TRBV4-1
clone size: many
D gene: TRBD1
J gene: TRBJ1-6
CDR3 DNA: TGCGCCAGCAGCCAAGTACCCGGGACAGAGAATTCACCCCTCCACTTT
CDR3 protein: CASSQVPGTENSPLHF

V gene: TRBV28
clone size: -
D gene: -
J gene: TRBJ1-1
CDR3 DNA: TGTGCCAGCTGCTCCGGAAGCCTGAACACTGAAGCTTTCTTT
CDR3 protein: CASCSGSLNTEAFF

V gene: TRBV5-6
clone size: -
D gene: -
J gene: TRBJ1-1
CDR3 DNA: TGTGCCAGCAGCTTCGGATCCACGAACACTGAAGCTTTCTTT
CDR3 protein: CASSFGSTNTEAFF

V gene: TRBV6-5
clone size: -
D gene: -
J gene: TRBJ1-1
CDR3 DNA: TGTGCCAGCAGTTACTCGAGGGGGTACACTGAAGCTTTCTTT
CDR3 protein: CASSYSRGYTEAFF

V gene: TRBV29-1
clone size: -
D gene: TRBD1
J gene: TRBJ1-1
CDR3 DNA: TGCAGCGTCGAACAGGGGGCAAGTTTCATGAACACTGAAGCTTTCTTT
CDR3 protein: CSVEQGASFMNTEAFF

V gene: TRBV6-5
clone size: once
D gene: TRBD2
J gene: TRBJ2-1
CDR3 DNA: TGTGCCAGCGGGAGGGCCACATACAATGAGCAGTTCTTC
CDR3 protein: CASGRATYNEQFF

V gene: TRBV5-4
clone size: once
D gene: TRBD2
J gene: TRBJ2-7
CDR3 DNA: TGTGCCAGCAGCTTGGGCCTAGCGGGAGTTCGCGAGCAGTACTTC
CDR3 protein: CASSLGLAGVREQYF

V gene: TRBV6-6
clone size: -
D gene: TRBD1
J gene: TRBJ1-2
CDR3 DNA: TGTGCCAGCAGTTACTCGAGGGGGCTTTATGGCTACACCTTC
CDR3 protein: CASSYSRGLYGYTF

V gene: TRBV18
clone size: once
D gene: -
J gene: TRBJ1-1
CDR3 DNA: TGTGCCAGCTCAAAGGAAGAGGGGGACACTGAAGCTTTCTTT
CDR3 protein: CASSKEEGDTEAFF

V gene: TRBV28
clone size: -
D gene: -
J gene: TRBJ1-2
CDR3 DNA: TGTGCCAGCACTAAACTCTCCCAGTATGGCTACACCTTC
CDR3 protein: CASTKLSQYGYTF

V gene: TRBV7-9
clone size: -
D gene: TRBD2
J gene: TRBJ2-1
CDR3 DNA: TGTGCCAGCAGCCAGTATCAGCGGGATGGAAATGAGCAGTTCTTC
CDR3 protein: CASSQYQRDGNEQFF

V gene: TRBV28
clone size: -
D gene: TRBD1
J gene: TRBJ2-7
CDR3 DNA: TGTGCCAGCAGTACGACAGGGGCTAGCGCCACCGTGGACGAGCAGTACTTC
CDR3 protein: CASSTTGASATVDEQYF

V gene: TRBV19
clone size: -
D gene: -
J gene: TRBJ2-1
CDR3 DNA: TGTGCCAGTAGTACCCCTGACAATGAGCAGTTCTTC
CDR3 protein: CASSTPDNEQFF

V gene: TRBV2
clone size: -
D gene: -
J gene: TRBJ2-5
CDR3 DNA: TGTGCCAGCGGGGGGCTGGGGGCCGAGACCCAGTACTTC
CDR3 protein: CASGGLGAETQYF

V gene: TRBV7-9
clone size: -
D gene: TRBD1
J gene: TRBJ2-7
CDR3 DNA: TGTGCCAGCAGCCCAAGACAGGGACGGAACTCCTACGAGCAGTACTTC
CDR3 protein: CASSPRQGRNSYEQYF

V gene: TRBV4-2
clone size: -
D gene: -
J gene: TRBJ1-1
CDR3 DNA: TGTGCCAGCAGCCTCGCGACTAACACTGAAGCTTTCTTT
CDR3 protein: CASSLATNTEAFF

V gene: TRBV10-2
clone size: -
D gene: -
J gene: TRBJ2-2
CDR3 DNA: TGCGCCAGCGGGGGATGGGGCACCGGGGAGCTGTTTTTT
CDR3 protein: CASGGWGTGELFF

V gene: TRBV11-2
clone size: -
D gene: -
J gene: TRBJ1-5
CDR3 DNA: TGTGCCAGCAGCTTAGGATTCGGGCCTAATCAGCCCCAGCATTTT
CDR3 protein: CASSLGFGPNQPQHF

V gene: TRBV5-1
clone size: -
D gene: -
J gene: TRBJ2-2
CDR3 DNA: TGCGCCAGCAGCTTGGATGGGGATATAACCGGGGAGCTGTTTTTT
CDR3 protein: CASSLDGDITGELFF

V gene: TRBV10-1
clone size: few
D gene: -
J gene: TRBJ1-5
CDR3 DNA: TGCGCCAGCAGTGGTCGACAGCCGAGCCAGCATTTT
CDR3 protein: CASSGRQPSQHF